The present TCR beta chain was sequenced within a study of vaccination and CD4 T cells after COVID-19. Study information: The convalescents included six males and four females, and among them two were Hispanic while seven were Caucasian. Timing of post-vaccine sample collection was a median roughly 70 days after dose two, with a range of 14 to 241. Diagnosis preceded the drawing of post-COVID samples by a median around 100 days (range 35 to 161).

The germline V gene encodes CDR1 GTSNPN and CDR2 SVGIG (reference sequence). Between the trimmed V and J ends, which lost 2 bases and 4 bases, there was a span of 14 bases. The CDR3 spans 14 residues. Specified treatment: 10-day PBMC culture with coronavirus spike peptide pools or control peptides (ViraFEST assay). The authors isolated CD4+ T cells by negative selection after roughly eleven days of culture. Remarks on this clonotype: Its cognate antigen is unknown.

Cultured CD4+ T cell DNA was sequenced using the Oncomine TCR Beta short-read assay. From the PCR reads, TCRdb called clonotypes with MiXCR, one entry per CDR3 protein. The sample lists about 11,000 distinct CDR3 sequences, 45% to 65% occurring once. The rearrangement links TRBV30 to TRBJ1-1; D is ambiguous. This receptor was identified in a human donor who had recovered from COVID-19. The sequencing input was CD4+ T cells from blood, cultured in vitro. The CDR3 coding sequence is TGTGCCTGGAGTACCCTCACTCCAACCACTGAAGCTTTCTTT. Protein sequence: CAWSTLTPTTEAFF.